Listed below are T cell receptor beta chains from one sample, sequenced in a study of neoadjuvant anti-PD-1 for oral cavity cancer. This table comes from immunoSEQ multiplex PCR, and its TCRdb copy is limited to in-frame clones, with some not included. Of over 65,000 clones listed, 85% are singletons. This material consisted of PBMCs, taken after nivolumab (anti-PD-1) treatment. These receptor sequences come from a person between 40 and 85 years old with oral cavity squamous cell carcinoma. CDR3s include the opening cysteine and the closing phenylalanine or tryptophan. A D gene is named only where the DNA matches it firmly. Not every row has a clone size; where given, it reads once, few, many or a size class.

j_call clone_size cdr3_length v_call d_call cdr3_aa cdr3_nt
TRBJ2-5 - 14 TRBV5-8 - CASSLSYSQETQYF TGTGCCAGCAGCTTGAGTTACAGTCAAGAGACCCAGTACTTC
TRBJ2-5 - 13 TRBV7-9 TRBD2 CASSPSGGETQYF TGTGCCAGCAGCCCCTCGGGGGGGGAGACCCAGTACTTC
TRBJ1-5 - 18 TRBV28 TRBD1 CASRVLRAGQGSNQPQHF TGTGCCAGCAGGGTTCTACGGGCCGGACAGGGTAGCAATCAGCCCCAGCATTTT
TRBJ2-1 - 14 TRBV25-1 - CATITDSSYNEQFF TGTGCCACCATAACAGACAGCTCCTACAATGAGCAGTTCTTC
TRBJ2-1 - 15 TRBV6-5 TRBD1 CASRTGQVTYNEQFF TGTGCCAGCAGAACCGGACAGGTGACTTACAATGAGCAGTTCTTC
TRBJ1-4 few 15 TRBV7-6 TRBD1 CASSSPGQTNEKLFF TGTGCCAGCAGCTCTCCGGGACAGACTAATGAAAAACTGTTTTTT
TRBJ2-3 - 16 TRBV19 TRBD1 CASSPAQTGARGTQYF TGTGCCAGTAGTCCCGCCCAGACAGGGGCGCGCGGTACGCAGTATTTT
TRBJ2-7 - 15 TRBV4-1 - CASSQEVDSSYEQYF TGCGCCAGCAGCCAAGAAGTAGACAGTTCCTACGAGCAGTACTTC
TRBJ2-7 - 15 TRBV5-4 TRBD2 CASSSGGAGSYEQYF TGTGCCAGCAGCTCCGGGGGGGCGGGTTCCTACGAGCAGTACTTC
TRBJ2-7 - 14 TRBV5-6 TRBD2 CASSDSGRTYEQYF TGTGCCAGCAGCGATAGCGGGAGGACCTACGAGCAGTACTTC
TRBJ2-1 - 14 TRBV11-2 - CASSPFQGNNEQFF TGTGCCAGCAGCCCTTTCCAGGGGAACAATGAGCAGTTCTTC